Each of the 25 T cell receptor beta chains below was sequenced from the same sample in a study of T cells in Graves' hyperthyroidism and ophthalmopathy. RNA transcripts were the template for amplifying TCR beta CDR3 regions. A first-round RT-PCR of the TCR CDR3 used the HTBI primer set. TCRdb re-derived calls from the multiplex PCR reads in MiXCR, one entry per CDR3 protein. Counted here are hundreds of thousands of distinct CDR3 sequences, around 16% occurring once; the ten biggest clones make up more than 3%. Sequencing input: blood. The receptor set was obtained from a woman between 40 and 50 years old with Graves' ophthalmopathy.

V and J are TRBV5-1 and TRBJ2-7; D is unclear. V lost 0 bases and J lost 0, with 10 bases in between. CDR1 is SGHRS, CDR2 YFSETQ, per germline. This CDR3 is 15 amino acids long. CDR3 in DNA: TGCGCCAGCAGCTTGGCTACACCGGGCTCCTACGAGCAGTACTTC. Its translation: CASSLATPGSYEQYF.

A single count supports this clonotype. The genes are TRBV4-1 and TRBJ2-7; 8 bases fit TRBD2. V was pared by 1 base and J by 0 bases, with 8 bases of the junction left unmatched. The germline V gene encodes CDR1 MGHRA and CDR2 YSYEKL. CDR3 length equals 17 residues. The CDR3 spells CASSQGRTGGSSYEQYF. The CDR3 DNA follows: TGCGCCAGCAGCCAAGGTAGGACGGGAGGGAGCTCCTACGAGCAGTACTTC.

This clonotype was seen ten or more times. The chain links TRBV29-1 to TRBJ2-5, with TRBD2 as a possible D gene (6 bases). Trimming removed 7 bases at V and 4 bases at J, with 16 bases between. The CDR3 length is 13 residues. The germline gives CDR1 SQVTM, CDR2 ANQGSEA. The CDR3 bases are TGCAGCGCGGGCCTTCAGGAGGGAGAGACCCAGTACTTC. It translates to CSAGLQEGETQYF.

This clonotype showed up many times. CDR3 in amino acids: CASSFGQDYEQYF. CDR3 nucleotide sequence: TGTGCCAGCAGCTTTGGCCAGGACTACGAGCAGTACTTC. This chain uses TRBV11-2 with TRBJ2-7; unclear D gene. Trimming pared 3 bases from V and 3 bases from J, leaving 9 bases between. This CDR3 comprises 13 residues. The germline V gene has CDR1 SGHAT and CDR2 FQNNGV.

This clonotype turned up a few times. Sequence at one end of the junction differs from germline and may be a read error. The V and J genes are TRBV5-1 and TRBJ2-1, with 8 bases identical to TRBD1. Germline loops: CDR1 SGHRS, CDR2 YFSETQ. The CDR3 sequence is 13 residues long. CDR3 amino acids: CASSSDRANEQFF. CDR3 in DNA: TGCGCTAGCAGCTCGGACAGGGCTAATGAGCAGTTCTTC.

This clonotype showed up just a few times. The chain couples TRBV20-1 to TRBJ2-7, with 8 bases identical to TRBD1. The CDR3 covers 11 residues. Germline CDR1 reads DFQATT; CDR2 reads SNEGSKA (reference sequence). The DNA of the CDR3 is TGCGTGGGGACAGGCGGTAAAGAGCAGTACTTC. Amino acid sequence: CVGTGGKEQYF.

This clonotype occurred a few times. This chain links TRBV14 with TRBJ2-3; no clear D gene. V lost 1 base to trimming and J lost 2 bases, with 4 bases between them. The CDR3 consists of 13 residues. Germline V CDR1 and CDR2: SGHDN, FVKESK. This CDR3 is CASSQVNTDTQYF. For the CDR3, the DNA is TGTGCCAGCAGCCAAGTCAACACAGATACGCAGTATTTT.

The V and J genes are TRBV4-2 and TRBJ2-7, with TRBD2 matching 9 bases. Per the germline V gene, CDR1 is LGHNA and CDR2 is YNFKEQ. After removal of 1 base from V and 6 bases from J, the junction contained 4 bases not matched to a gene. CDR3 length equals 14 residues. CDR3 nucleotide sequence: TGTGCCAGCAGCCAAGCGCTAGCGGGATCCGAGCAGTACTTC. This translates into CASSQALAGSEQYF.

The CDR3 DNA sequence: TGTGCCAGTAGCCCGGGTGCCGGCGGTGAGCAGTTCTTC. Translation gives CASSPGAGGEQFF. The V and J genes are TRBV19 and TRBJ2-1; D is unclear. The ends were cut back, 6 bases at V and 9 bases at J, with 15 bases in the middle. Germline V lookup: CDR1 LNHDA, CDR2 SQIVND (reference sequence). This CDR3 spans 13 amino acids. Full variable domain (rest looked up from reference TRBV19 and TRBJ2-1): DGGITQSPKYLFRKEGQNVTLSCEQNLNHDAMYWYRQDPGQGLRLIYYSQIVNDFQKGDIAEGYSVSREKKESFPLTVTSAQKNPTAFYLCASSPGAGGEQFFGPGTRLTVL.

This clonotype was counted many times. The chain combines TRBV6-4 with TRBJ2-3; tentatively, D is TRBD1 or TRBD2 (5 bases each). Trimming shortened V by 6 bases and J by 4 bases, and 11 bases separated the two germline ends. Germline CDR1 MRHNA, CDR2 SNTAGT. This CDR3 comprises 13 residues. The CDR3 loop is CASSRDRADTQYF. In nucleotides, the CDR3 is TGTGCCAGCAGCCGGGACCGTGCAGATACGCAGTATTTT.

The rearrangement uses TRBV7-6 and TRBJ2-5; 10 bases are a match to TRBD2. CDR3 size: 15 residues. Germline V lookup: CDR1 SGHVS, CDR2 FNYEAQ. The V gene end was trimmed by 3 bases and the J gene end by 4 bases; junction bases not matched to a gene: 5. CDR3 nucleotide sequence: TGTGCCAGCAGCTTCATAGCGGGGGGAGGAGAGACCCAGTACTTC. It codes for CASSFIAGGGETQYF.

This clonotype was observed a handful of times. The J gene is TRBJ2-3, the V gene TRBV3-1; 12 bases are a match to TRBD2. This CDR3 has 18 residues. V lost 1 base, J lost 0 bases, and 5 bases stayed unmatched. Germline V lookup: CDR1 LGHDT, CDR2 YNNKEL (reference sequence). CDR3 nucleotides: TGTGCCAGCAGCCAAGCTAGCGGGGGGGATACTAGCACAGATACGCAGTATTTT. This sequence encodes CASSQASGGDTSTDTQYF.

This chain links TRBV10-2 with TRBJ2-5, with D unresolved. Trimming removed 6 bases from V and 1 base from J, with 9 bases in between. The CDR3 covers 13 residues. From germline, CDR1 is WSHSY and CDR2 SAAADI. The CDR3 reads CASRFNSQETQYF. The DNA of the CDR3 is TGCGCCAGCAGGTTCAACTCCCAAGAGACCCAGTACTTC.

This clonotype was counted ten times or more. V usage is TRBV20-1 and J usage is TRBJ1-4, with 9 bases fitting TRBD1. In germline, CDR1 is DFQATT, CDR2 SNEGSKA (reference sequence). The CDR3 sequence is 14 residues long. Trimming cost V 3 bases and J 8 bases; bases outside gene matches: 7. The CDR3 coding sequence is TGCAGTGCTAGGGGGGACAGGGAGGTCGAAAAACTGTTTTTT. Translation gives CSARGDREVEKLFF.

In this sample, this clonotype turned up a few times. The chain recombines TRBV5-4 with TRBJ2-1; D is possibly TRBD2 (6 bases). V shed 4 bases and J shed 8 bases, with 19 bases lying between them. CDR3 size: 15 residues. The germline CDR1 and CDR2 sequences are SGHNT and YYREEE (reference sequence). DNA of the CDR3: TGTGCCAGCAGCCTTGGGACTTGGGCCGGCGATGAGCAGTTCTTC. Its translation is CASSLGTWAGDEQFF.

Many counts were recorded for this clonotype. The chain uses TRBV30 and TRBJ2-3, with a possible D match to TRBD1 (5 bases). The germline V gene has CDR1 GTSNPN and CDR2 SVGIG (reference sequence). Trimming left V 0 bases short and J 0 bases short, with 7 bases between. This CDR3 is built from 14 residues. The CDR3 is CAWSVQASTDTQYF. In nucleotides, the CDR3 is TGTGCCTGGAGTGTACAGGCCAGCACAGATACGCAGTATTTT. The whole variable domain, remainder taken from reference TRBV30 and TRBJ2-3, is SQTIHQWPATLVQPVGSPLSLECTVEGTSNPNLYWYRQAAGRGLQLLFYSVGIGQISSEVPQNLSASRPQDRQFILSSKKLLLSDSGFYLCAWSVQASTDTQYFGPGTRLTVL.

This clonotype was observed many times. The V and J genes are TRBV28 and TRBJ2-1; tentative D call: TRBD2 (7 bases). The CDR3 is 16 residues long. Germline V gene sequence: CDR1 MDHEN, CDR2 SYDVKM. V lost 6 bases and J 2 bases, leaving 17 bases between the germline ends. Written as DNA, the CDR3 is TGTGCCAGCAGGGCTATGGGGGCGGGGGCCTACAATGAGCAGTTCTTC. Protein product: CASRAMGAGAYNEQFF.

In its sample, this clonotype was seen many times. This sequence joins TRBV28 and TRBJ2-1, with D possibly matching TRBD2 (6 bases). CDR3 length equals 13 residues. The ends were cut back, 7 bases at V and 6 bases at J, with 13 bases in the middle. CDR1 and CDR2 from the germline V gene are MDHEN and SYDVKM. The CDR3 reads CASIGTLSNEQFF. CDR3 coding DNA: TGTGCCAGCATCGGGACTCTGTCCAATGAGCAGTTCTTC.

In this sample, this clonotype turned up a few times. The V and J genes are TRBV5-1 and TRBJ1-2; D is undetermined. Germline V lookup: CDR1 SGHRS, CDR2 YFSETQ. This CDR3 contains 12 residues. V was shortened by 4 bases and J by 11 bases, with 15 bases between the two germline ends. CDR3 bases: TGCGCCAGCAGCGATTTTCTCCTTGGATACACCTTC. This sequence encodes CASSDFLLGYTF.

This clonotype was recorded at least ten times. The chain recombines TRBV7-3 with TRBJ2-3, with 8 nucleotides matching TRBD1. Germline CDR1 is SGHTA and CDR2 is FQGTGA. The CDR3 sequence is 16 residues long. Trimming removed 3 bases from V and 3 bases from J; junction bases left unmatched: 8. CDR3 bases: TGTGCCAGCAGCTTGACGACAGGGGCTGGGACAGATACGCAGTATTTT. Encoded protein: CASSLTTGAGTDTQYF. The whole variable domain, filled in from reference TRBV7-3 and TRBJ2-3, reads GAGVSQTPSNKVTEKGKYVELRCDPISGHTALYWYRQSLGQGPEFLIYFQGTGAADDSGLPNDRFFAVRPEGSVSTLKIQRTERGDSAVYLCASSLTTGAGTDTQYFGPGTRLTVL.

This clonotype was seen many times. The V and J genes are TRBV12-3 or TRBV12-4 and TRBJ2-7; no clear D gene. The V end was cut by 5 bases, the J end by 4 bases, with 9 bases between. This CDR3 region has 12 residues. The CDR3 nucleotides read TGTGCCAGCAGTAAAGGACCTTACGAGCAGTACTTC. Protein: CASSKGPYEQYF.

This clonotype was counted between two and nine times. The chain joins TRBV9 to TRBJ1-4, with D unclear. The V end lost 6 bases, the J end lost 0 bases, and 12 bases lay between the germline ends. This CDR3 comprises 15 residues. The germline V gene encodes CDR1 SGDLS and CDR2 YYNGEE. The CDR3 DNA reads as TGTGCCAGCACGCGAGGAGACACAACTAATGAAAAACTGTTTTTT. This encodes CASTRGDTTNEKLFF.

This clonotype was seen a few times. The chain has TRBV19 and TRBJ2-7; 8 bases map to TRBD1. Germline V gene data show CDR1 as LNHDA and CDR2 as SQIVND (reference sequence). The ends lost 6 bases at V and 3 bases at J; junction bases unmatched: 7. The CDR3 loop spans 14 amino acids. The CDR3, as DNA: TGTGCCAGTAGCATGGGACAGGTAGGCTACGAGCAGTACTTC. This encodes CASSMGQVGYEQYF.

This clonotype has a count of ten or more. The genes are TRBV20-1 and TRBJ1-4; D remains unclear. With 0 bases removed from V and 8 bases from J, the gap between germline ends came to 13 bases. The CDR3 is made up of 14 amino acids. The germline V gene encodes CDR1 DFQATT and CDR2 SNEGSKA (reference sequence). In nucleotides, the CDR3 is TGCAGTGCTAGAGATCGCCAGGCCGAGGAAAAACTGTTTTTT. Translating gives CSARDRQAEEKLFF.

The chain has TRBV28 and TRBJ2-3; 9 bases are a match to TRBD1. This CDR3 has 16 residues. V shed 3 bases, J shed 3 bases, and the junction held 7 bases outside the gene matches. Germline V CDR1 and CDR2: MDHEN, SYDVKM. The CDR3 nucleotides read TGTGCCAGCAGTTTGTGGCGACAGGGGGGAACAGATACGCAGTATTTT. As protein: CASSLWRQGGTDTQYF. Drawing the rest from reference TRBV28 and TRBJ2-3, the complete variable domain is DVKVTQSSRYLVKRTGEKVFLECVQDMDHENMFWYRQDPGLGLRLIYFSYDVKMKEKGDIPEGYSVSREKKERFSLILESASTNQTSMYLCASSLWRQGGTDTQYFGPGTRLTVL.